The count of the clone carrying this T cell receptor (beta chain) is one. This entry is derived from a study of blood T cell repertoires in COVID-19. Study-level background: The United States, Italy and Spain were the sources of the acute and convalescent COVID-19 samples. T cells, B-cell-depleted T cells, or PBMCs provided the cDNA or gDNA that served as material.

Seattle enrolled patients during active infection and tracked them longitudinally. V lost 7 bases and J 4 bases, leaving 14 bases between the germline ends. This CDR3 has 15 residues. In germline, CDR1 is MNHEY, CDR2 SVGAGI. How the authors handled the data: Estimated nucleated cell counts came from reference gene primer amplification. Method: immunoSEQ multiplex PCR; TCRdb's copy keeps in-frame clones and lacks some. That table gives V, J and clone size, and the DNA gave D and trimming. The data contain 75,000 to 90,000 clones, around four fifths of them seen just once; the ten biggest clones take up roughly a third.

The material sequenced was peripheral blood. The origin of this receptor is a man in his sixties with COVID-19, enrolled during active disease. The chain uses TRBV6-5 and TRBJ2-6; possible D gene TRBD2, 6 bases. The CDR3 DNA follows: TGTGCCAGCACCCCCGGAGGGTTGGGGGCCAACGTCCTGACTTTC. This translates into CASTPGGLGANVLTF.